What follows are 17 T cell receptor beta chains derived from one specimen sequenced in a study of T cell repertoires in cytomegalovirus infection. No antigens are known for them. TCRdb called the reads again in MiXCR, with one record for every CDR3 protein. The table shows around 900,000 distinct CDR3 sequences, with less than 35% occurring only once. The material sequenced was cultured CD8+ T cells from PBMCs, taken from culture after CMV antigen stimulation. Receptors originate from a human donor in good health (CMV status not recorded). Some clones in this sample may be carry-over from other donors' samples.

In its sample, this clonotype was seen once. One end of the junction does not line up with germline, which may come from a read error. The chain is built from TRBV6-8 and TRBJ2-7, with TRBD2 matching over 9 bases. This CDR3 comprises 14 residues. Germline CDR1 is MNHGY and CDR2 is SAAAGT. CDR3 residues: CASMFSGGSYERYF. The DNA of the CDR3 is TGTGCCAGCATGTTTAGCGGGGGCTCCTACGAGCGGTACTTC.

The chain couples TRBV7-9 to TRBJ1-1; the D is unclear. In germline, CDR1 is SEHNR, CDR2 FQNEAQ (reference sequence). The CDR3 covers 15 residues. V lost 5 bases and J lost 4, with 17 bases in between. CDR3 in amino acids: CASSPIGTHVTEAFF. The CDR3 DNA is TGTGCCAGCAGCCCGATTGGCACGCACGTCACTGAAGCTTTCTTT.

This clonotype was counted between two and nine times. CDR3 protein: CAISELGTNPTHGYTF. CDR3 sequence (DNA): TGTGCCATCAGTGAATTAGGGACCAATCCAACCCATGGCTACACCTTC. The gene calls are TRBV10-3 and TRBJ1-2; TRBD1 is a possible D gene (5 bases). Germline V gives CDR1 ENHRY, CDR2 SYGVKD. The CDR3 loop spans 16 amino acids. With 3 bases removed from V and 6 bases from J, the gap between germline ends came to 20 bases.

Of note for this clonotype: Possible read error: a much larger clone is one base away. V and J are TRBV7-6 and TRBJ2-1, with D unresolved. Deletions cut 5 bases from V and 2 bases from J, with 10 bases between. The CDR3 sequence is 14 residues long. Germline CDR1 SGHVS, CDR2 FNYEAQ. Here the CDR3 reads CASSRDMAYNEQFF. CDR3 coding DNA: TGTGCCAGCAGCCGTGACATGGCCTACAATGAGCAGTTCTTC. The full variable domain, its missing parts supplied by reference TRBV7-6 and TRBJ2-1, is GAGVSQSPRYKVTKRGQDVALRCDPISGHVSLYWYRQALGQGPEFLTYFNYEAQQDKSGLPNDRFSAERPEGSISTLTIQRTEQRDSAMYRCASSRDMAYNEQFFGPGTRLTVL.

About this clonotype: The junction shows a germline mismatch at one end, possibly a read error. This chain connects TRBV6-6 to TRBJ2-5; the D gene is possibly TRBD2 (6 bases). The CDR3 covers 15 residues. Germline V gene data show CDR1 as MNHNY and CDR2 as SVGAGI (reference sequence). Here the CDR3 reads CANSGSTGEQETQYF. CDR3 coding DNA: TGTGCCAACAGTGGCTCAACGGGGGAACAAGAGACCCAGTACTTC.

With respect to this clonotype: A single base separates this from a much larger clone, so it may be a read error. This sequence joins TRBV7-6 and TRBJ1-1, with 9 bases matching TRBD1. Trimming removed 5 bases from V and 3 bases from J; junction bases left unmatched: 13. This CDR3 is 17 amino acids long. Per germline, CDR1 SGHVS and CDR2 FNYEAQ. Written as DNA, the CDR3 is TGTGCCAGCAGCCCCCTCCGGACAGGGGACATGGACACTGAAGCTTTCTTT. As protein: CASSPLRTGDMDTEAFF.

This clonotype was recorded once. The chain links TRBV5-6 to TRBJ1-1, with unresolved D. Germline CDR1 SGHDT, CDR2 YYEEEE. The CDR3 is 12 amino acids. Trimming took off 7 bases at V and 0 bases at J, with 7 bases between the two ends. The CDR3 sequence: CASHLMNTEAFF. The CDR3 coding sequence is TGTGCCAGCCATTTAATGAACACTGAAGCTTTCTTT.

The V gene is TRBV7-3, the J gene TRBJ2-3, with a weak D call TRBD1 (6 bases). The CDR3 is 15 amino acids. V dropped 4 bases and J dropped 5 bases, with 16 bases sitting between them. Looked up from germline, CDR1 is SGHTA and CDR2 is FQGTGA. CDR3 loop: CASSYGTSTIDTQYF. CDR3 nucleotides: TGTGCCAGCAGCTACGGGACATCTACAATAGATACGCAGTATTTT.

This chain links TRBV7-8 with TRBJ2-7; D is unresolved. The CDR3 totals 15 residues. V dropped 1 base and J dropped 3 bases, with 13 bases sitting between them. Germline V gene data show CDR1 as SGHVS and CDR2 as FQNEAQ. The CDR3 DNA sequence: TGTGCCAGCAGCTTAGTGTCCGGGCCCAACTACGAGCAGTACGTC. Residues: CASSLVSGPNYEQYV.

The V and J genes are TRBV5-1 and TRBJ2-3; D perhaps matches TRBD1 (5 bases). CDR1 SGHRS and CDR2 YFSETQ come from the germline V gene. The CDR3 is 16 residues long. With 2 bases removed from V and 0 bases from J, the gap between germline ends came to 13 bases. The CDR3 loop reads CASSFKDSLSTDTQYF. CDR3 in DNA: TGCGCCAGCAGCTTCAAAGACAGCCTGAGCACAGATACGCAGTATTTT.

The chain combines TRBV4-1 with TRBJ2-1; tentative D call: TRBD2 (5 bases). V gave up 0 bases and J gave up 12 bases, with 9 bases separating them. The CDR3 runs to 12 residues. CDR1 is MGHRA, CDR2 YSYEKL, per germline. This chain's CDR3 is CASSQDEEVQFF. The CDR3 DNA reads as TGCGCCAGCAGCCAAGATGAGGAGGTGCAGTTCTTC.

The V gene is TRBV2, the J gene TRBJ1-1; 8 nucleotides match TRBD1. The CDR3 contains 15 residues. V lost 10 bases to trimming and J lost 1 base; unmatched junction nucleotides: 11. Germline-derived CDR1 and CDR2 are SNHLY and FYNNEI. The CDR3 DNA follows: TGTGCCACCACGGACCCAGGACAGGGGAACACTGAAGCTTTCTTT. Amino acid sequence: CATTDPGQGNTEAFF.

This clonotype was found a few times. The genes are TRBV27 and TRBJ1-1; unclear D gene. Germline CDR1 reads MNHEY; CDR2 reads SMNVEV (reference sequence). The V gene lost 3 bases and the J gene lost 4 bases, with 12 bases spanning the gap. CDR3 size: 14 residues. This CDR3 reads CASSLEGFSTEAFF. The DNA for the CDR3 is TGTGCCAGCAGTTTGGAGGGCTTTAGCACTGAAGCTTTCTTT.

The V and J genes are TRBV6-8 and TRBJ2-1, with TRBD2 identical over 11 bases. In germline, CDR1 is MNHGY, CDR2 SAAAGT. V was clipped by 1 base and J by 6 bases; unmatched bases: 11. The CDR3 consists of 18 residues. CDR3 residues: CASSYWASGGSGPNEQFF. In DNA form, the CDR3 reads TGTGCCAGCAGTTACTGGGCTAGCGGGGGGTCTGGGCCCAATGAGCAGTTCTTC.

A remark on this clonotype: Sequence at one end of the junction differs from germline and may be a read error. The rearrangement uses TRBV27 and TRBJ2-3, with TRBD2 matching over 11 bases. The CDR3 loop spans 14 amino acids. Germline values: CDR1 MNHEY, CDR2 SMNVEV (reference sequence). The CDR3 sequence: CVSSLAGGPDTQYF. The CDR3 DNA sequence: TGTGTCAGCAGTTTAGCGGGGGGGCCAGATACGCAGTATTTT.

The chain recombines TRBV28 with TRBJ1-2; TRBD1 aligns across 7 bases. This CDR3 is 15 amino acids long. Looked up from germline, CDR1 is MDHEN and CDR2 is SYDVKM. V shed 7 bases, J shed 3 bases, and the junction held 11 bases outside the gene matches. CDR3 protein: CASTPEAGGYYGYTF. The DNA of the CDR3 is TGTGCCAGCACCCCGGAGGCAGGGGGGTACTATGGCTACACCTTC.

This clonotype was recorded once. A much larger clone is a single base away; this may be a read error. The gene calls are TRBV4-1 and TRBJ1-5, with no clear D. Per germline, CDR1 MGHRA and CDR2 YSYEKL. The CDR3 has 13 residues. CDR3: CTSSQDGDQPQHF. CDR3 bases: TGCACCAGCAGCCAAGACGGGGATCAGCCCCAGCATTTT.